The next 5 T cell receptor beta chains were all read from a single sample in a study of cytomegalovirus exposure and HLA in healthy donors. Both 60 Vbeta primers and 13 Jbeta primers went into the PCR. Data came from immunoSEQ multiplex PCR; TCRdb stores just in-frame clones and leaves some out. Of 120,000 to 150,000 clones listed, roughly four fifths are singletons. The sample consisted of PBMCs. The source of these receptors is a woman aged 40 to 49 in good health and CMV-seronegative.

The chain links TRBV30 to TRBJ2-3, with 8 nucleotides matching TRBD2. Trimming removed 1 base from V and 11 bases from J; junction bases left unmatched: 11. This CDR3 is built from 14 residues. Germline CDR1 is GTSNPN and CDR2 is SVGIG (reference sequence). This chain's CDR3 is CAWSEASGWLGQYF. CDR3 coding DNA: TGTGCCTGGAGTGAAGCTAGCGGGTGGTTAGGGCAGTATTTT.

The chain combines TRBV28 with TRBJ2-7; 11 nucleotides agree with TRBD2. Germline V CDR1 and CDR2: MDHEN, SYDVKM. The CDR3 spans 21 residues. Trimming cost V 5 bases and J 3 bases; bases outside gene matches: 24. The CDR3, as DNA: TGTGCCAGCAGTCCTGAAACCTACACACTAGCGGGAGAGCGGGGGGTCTACGAGCAGTACTTC. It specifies CASSPETYTLAGERGVYEQYF.

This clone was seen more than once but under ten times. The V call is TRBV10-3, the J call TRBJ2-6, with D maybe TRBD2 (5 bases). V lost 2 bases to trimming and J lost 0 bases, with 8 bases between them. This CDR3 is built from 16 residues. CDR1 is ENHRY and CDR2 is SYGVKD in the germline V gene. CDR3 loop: CAISEGLHSGANVLTF. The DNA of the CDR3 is TGTGCCATCAGTGAGGGACTCCACTCTGGGGCCAACGTCCTGACTTTC.

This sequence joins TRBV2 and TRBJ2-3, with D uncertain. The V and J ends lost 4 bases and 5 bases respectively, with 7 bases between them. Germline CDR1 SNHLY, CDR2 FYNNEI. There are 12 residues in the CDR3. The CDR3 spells CASSVYLDTQYF. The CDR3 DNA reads TGTGCCAGCAGTGTTTATCTAGATACGCAGTATTTT.

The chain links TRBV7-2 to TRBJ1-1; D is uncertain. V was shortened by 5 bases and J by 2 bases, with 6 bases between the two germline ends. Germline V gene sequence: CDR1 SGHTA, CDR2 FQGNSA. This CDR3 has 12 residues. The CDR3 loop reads CASSNHNTEAFF. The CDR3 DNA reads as TGTGCCAGCAGCAATCATAACACTGAAGCTTTCTTT.